This T cell receptor (beta chain) was retrieved from a study of blood T cell repertoires in COVID-19. This clone was picked up a small number of times. The data were produced by immunoSEQ multiplex PCR, yet TCRdb's version contains in-frame clones alone and is incomplete. The sample has 84,000 or so clones; almost 85% are singletons. The germline V gene has CDR1 SGDLS and CDR2 YYNGEE. The germline V and J ends were trimmed by 2 bases and 1 base, with 9 bases remaining between them. The CDR3 totals 14 residues. Sequenced: peripheral blood. The TCR was taken from a woman older than 75 with acute or convalescent COVID-19. The rearrangement uses TRBV9 and TRBJ1-1; the D gene is possibly TRBD1 (5 bases). The CDR3 reads CASSVGLQNTEAFF. The CDR3 nucleotides read TGTGCCAGCAGCGTGGGACTTCAGAACACTGAAGCTTTCTTT.